These 5 T cell receptor beta chains were sequenced from one sample in a study of T cell responses to AZD1222 COVID-19 vaccine (dated by TCRdb to about 2021). Library creation used the immunoSEQ multiplex PCR assay. TCRdb obtained this table from immuneACCESS and retained in-frame rearrangements with V and J assigned. These tables miss some clones; where compared with another copy, unresolved V genes account for less than half of the shortfall, and the remainder is unexplained. The sample table lists 90,000 to 120,000 clones, around 91% of them with a count of one. Less than 25% of the sample is taken by the ten largest. In the paper's terms, the time point label means: baseline before first vaccination. The source was peripheral blood, collected on day 0 of AZD1222 vaccination. The source of these receptors is an adult in good health.

V and J are TRBV6-5 and TRBJ1-2; 9 bases are shared with TRBD1. CDR1 is MNHEY and CDR2 is SVGAGI in the germline V gene. The V gene end was trimmed by 5 bases and the J gene end by 2 bases; junction bases not matched to a gene: 3. The CDR3 runs 14 residues. The DNA for the CDR3 is TGTGCCAGCAGTAGGGACAGGGAGAACTATGGCTACACCTTC. This gives the protein CASSRDRENYGYTF.

The chain combines TRBV9 with TRBJ2-3; no firm D call. The germline gives CDR1 SGDLS, CDR2 YYNGEE. V gave up 2 bases and J gave up 0 bases, with 10 bases separating them. CDR3 length: 15 amino acids. The CDR3 loop reads CASSVAPSSTDTQYF. CDR3 bases: TGTGCCAGCAGCGTGGCTCCTTCCAGCACAGATACGCAGTATTTT. Supplemented by reference TRBV9 and TRBJ2-3, the full variable domain reads DSGVTQTPKHLITATGQRVTLRCSPRSGDLSVYWYQQSLDQGLQFLIQYYNGEERAKGNILERFSAQQFPDLHSELNLSSLELGDSALYFCASSVAPSSTDTQYFGPGTRLTVL.

The CDR3 DNA is TGTGCCAGCACCCAAAGGCTCGGGGGGGTCGCCGGGGAGCTGTTTTTT. This codes for CASTQRLGGVAGELFF. The chain carries TRBV7-2 and TRBJ2-2; TRBD2 matches at 8 bases. The CDR3 is 16 residues long. Germline CDR1 SGHTA, CDR2 FQGNSA. The junction had 13 bases not matched to a gene; V was cut back by 7 bases and J by 6 bases.

The chain links TRBV5-1 to TRBJ2-2; D not certain. Germline V gene data show CDR1 as SGHRS and CDR2 as YFSETQ. The CDR3 length is 16 residues. Trimming pared 4 bases from V and 5 bases from J, leaving 18 bases between. Here the CDR3 DNA reads TGCGCCAGCAGCCCGCTCGGCCTCCGCCCGACCGGGGAGCTGTTTTTT. It codes for CASSPLGLRPTGELFF.

The genes are TRBV6-5 and TRBJ1-6, with D unresolved. The CDR3 has 13 residues. With 8 bases removed from V and 9 bases from J, the gap between germline ends came to 14 bases. CDR1 and CDR2 from the germline V gene are MNHEY and SVGAGI. CDR3 residues: CASGKGIASPLHF. DNA of the CDR3: TGTGCCAGCGGAAAGGGCATAGCTTCACCCCTCCACTTT.